This T cell receptor beta chain was documented in a study of blood T cell repertoires in COVID-19. Study overall: COVID-19 samples from acute and convalescent phases originated in the United States, Italy and Spain.

Germline-derived CDR1 and CDR2 are SQVTM and ANQGSEA. The CDR3 runs 14 residues. Losses at the gene ends were 6 bases for V and 8 bases for J; bases not matched to a gene: 12. Source study methods: Reference gene primer amplification gave estimated nucleated cell counts. The method was immunoSEQ multiplex PCR; TCRdb's version includes in-frame clones alone and lacks a portion of them. V, J and clone size are those of that table, while D and trimming were read from the DNA. Of about 250,000 clones detected, 75% to 90% appear once; the ten largest clones hold about 6%. This study enrolled people aged roughly 18 to 100 from around 25 US geographic areas. Assignment of participants to cohorts was predicated upon participant-reported clinical history.

The rearrangement joins TRBV29-1 to TRBJ2-1; 8 bases map to TRBD1. The sequence was obtained from a woman younger than 45 with acute COVID-19. The sample comprised PBMCs or T cells enriched from blood (not recorded which). The CDR3 DNA sequence: TGCAGCGTCCGAGTCGACAGGGGAAGACATGAGCAGTTCTTC. It specifies CSVRVDRGRHEQFF.